Included here is one TCR beta chain sequence, with context. In the original processing: Reference gene primer amplification yielded estimated nucleated cell counts. Repertoires were generated with immunoSEQ multiplex PCR, while TCRdb's copy carries only in-frame clones and drops some. From that table come the V and J calls and clone size; the DNA was used to work out D and trimming. Here the sample spans 200,000 or so clones, approximately 79% being singletons. The ends were cut back, 8 bases at V and 10 bases at J, with 15 bases in the middle. CDR3 size: 13 residues. CDR1 and CDR2 from the germline V gene are SGHVS and FQNEAQ. The entry originates in a study of blood T cell repertoires in COVID-19. Background on the study: Some COVID-19 samples were acute and others convalescent; all came from the United States, Italy and Spain. T cells, B-cell-depleted T cells, or PBMCs supplied cDNA or gDNA.

Source material: peripheral blood. The sequence derives from a man between 60 and 70 years old with active or convalescent COVID-19. The V gene is TRBV7-8, the J gene TRBJ1-6, with D possibly TRBD1 on 6 matching bases. For the CDR3, the DNA is TGTGCCAGCGCGGACAGACGTGACTCACCCCTCCACTTT. Its translation: CASADRRDSPLHF.